This T cell receptor (beta chain) was found in a study of early T cells in non-severe SARS-CoV-2 infection. Study information: Sequencing used unsorted whole-blood bulk RNA, so chains lack pairing. General study findings and limits: Matching results from VDJdb favored anti-spike CD8 responses, leaving private and CD4 specificities undetected.

Germline loops: CDR1 SGHTA, CDR2 FQGNSA. Trimming removed 4 bases at V and 3 bases at J, with 13 bases between. The CDR3 runs 14 residues. With regard to this clonotype: Its matching antigen is unknown.

Attachment of unique molecular identifiers was made to individual cDNA molecules. TCRdb used MiXCR to reprocess the 5' RACE reads, holding one entry per CDR3 protein. The data contain tens of thousands of distinct CDR3 sequences, 12% to 15% of them singletons. The chain joins TRBV7-2 to TRBJ2-7; D remains unclear. The source material was whole blood. The clonotype comes from an adult who was a healthcare worker with PCR-confirmed SARS-CoV-2 infection or an uninfected control (not recorded which). The CDR3 loop is CASSSGGGNYEQYF. The CDR3 DNA follows: TGTGCCAGCAGCTCGGGCGGTGGGAACTACGAGCAGTACTTC.